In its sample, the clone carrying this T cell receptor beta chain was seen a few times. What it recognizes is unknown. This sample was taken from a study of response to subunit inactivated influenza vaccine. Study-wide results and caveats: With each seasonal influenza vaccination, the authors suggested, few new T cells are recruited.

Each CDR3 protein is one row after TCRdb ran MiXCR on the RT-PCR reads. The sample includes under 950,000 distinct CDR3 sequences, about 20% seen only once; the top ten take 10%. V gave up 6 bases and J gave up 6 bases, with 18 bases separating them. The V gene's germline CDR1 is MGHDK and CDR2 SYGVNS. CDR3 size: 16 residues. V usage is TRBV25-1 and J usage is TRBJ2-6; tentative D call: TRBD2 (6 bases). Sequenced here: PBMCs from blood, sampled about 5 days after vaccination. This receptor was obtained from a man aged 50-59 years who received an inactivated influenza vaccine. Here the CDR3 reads CASSQSRTGEANVLTF. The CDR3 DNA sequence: TGTGCCAGCAGCCAGAGCCGGACGGGAGAGGCCAACGTCCTGACTTTC. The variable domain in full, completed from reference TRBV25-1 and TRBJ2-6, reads EADIYQTPRYLVIGTGKKITLECSQTMGHDKMYWYQQDPGMELHLIHYSYGVNSTEKGDLSSESTVSRIRTEHFPLTLESARPSHTSQYLCASSQSRTGEANVLTFGAGSRLTVL.